A selection of T cell receptor beta chains follows, all from one sample in a study of metastatic and nonmetastatic thyroid tumors. TCRdb re-called the PCR reads via MiXCR. The sample has more than 40,000 clones, 25% to 35% seen once; the top ten hold approximately 9.6%. What was sequenced was blood. These receptors came from a male donor with papillary thyroid cancer or a benign thyroid nodule (not recorded which). Some clones in this sample may be carry-over from other donors' samples. Each CDR3 is given with its conserved first and last residue. Each record gives: D gene, clone size, J gene, V gene, CDR3 DNA, CDR3 protein. D genes are given only for firm matches. The size field is filled for only some rows; it gives once, few, many or a size class.

D: -
size: many
J: TRBJ1-3
V: TRBV7-9
DNA: TGTGCCAGCAGCTCGACCGGGGGCTGGGGAAACACCATATATTTT
CDR3: CASSSTGGWGNTIYF

D: TRBD2
size: -
J: TRBJ2-1
V: TRBV20-1
DNA: TGCAGCTTCCCGTCCGTGACTAGCGGGGGGAGTGAGCAGTTCTTC
CDR3: CSFPSVTSGGSEQFF

D: -
size: many
J: TRBJ1-1
V: TRBV3-1
DNA: TGTGCCAGCAGCCAGACGGACGGGAACACTGAAGCTTTCTTT
CDR3: CASSQTDGNTEAFF

D: TRBD2
size: few
J: TRBJ2-1
V: TRBV12-3/TRBV12-4
DNA: TGTGCCAGCAATCCTTCGGGAGGGCGGAGTGGTGAGCAGTTCTTC
CDR3: CASNPSGGRSGEQFF

D: -
size: many
J: TRBJ1-2
V: TRBV6-2/TRBV6-3
DNA: TGTGCCAGCAGTGACGACCAGGGAAGGTATCGGGGCTACACCTTC
CDR3: CASSDDQGRYRGYTF

D: TRBD1
size: many
J: TRBJ2-1
V: TRBV2
DNA: TGTGCCAGCACAGAAGGACAGGGAAGTGTTGAGCAGTTCTTC
CDR3: CASTEGQGSVEQFF

D: -
size: -
J: TRBJ2-3
V: TRBV5-1
DNA: TGCGCCAGCAGCTTGGGGAGCTCGGCAGATACGCAGTATTTT
CDR3: CASSLGSSADTQYF

D: TRBD1
size: few
J: TRBJ2-7
V: TRBV6-6
DNA: TGTGCCAGCAGGACCCCTAACTCACCGGGACAGGGCCGTGGCGAGCAGTACTTC
CDR3: CASRTPNSPGQGRGEQYF

D: -
size: -
J: TRBJ1-1
V: TRBV14
DNA: TGTGCCAGCAGCTTAGAACACGGGGCCGTCACTGAAGCTTTCTTT
CDR3: CASSLEHGAVTEAFF

D: TRBD1
size: many
J: TRBJ1-4
V: TRBV4-1
DNA: TGCGCCAGCAGCCAAGATAGTGCAGGGGGCTTAGTTAGTGAAAAACTGTTTTTT
CDR3: CASSQDSAGGLVSEKLFF

D: TRBD2
size: many
J: TRBJ2-2
V: TRBV10-1
DNA: TGCGCCAGCAGCCCCTGGACTAGCGGCGGGGAGCTGTTTTTT
CDR3: CASSPWTSGGELFF

D: -
size: once
J: TRBJ1-2
V: TRBV5-1
DNA: TGCGCCAGCAACTTGGCCAGGGAGCATAACTATGGCTACACCTTC
CDR3: CASNLAREHNYGYTF

D: TRBD2
size: many
J: TRBJ2-5
V: TRBV19
DNA: TGTGCCAGTCAGTCGGGCGGGAGGGAAGAGACCCAGTACTTC
CDR3: CASQSGGREETQYF

D: -
size: -
J: TRBJ2-1
V: TRBV5-1
DNA: TGCGCCAGCAGGTTGGTCGGGCTTCAGGACTCCTACGTGCAGTTCTTC
CDR3: CASRLVGLQDSYVQFF

D: -
size: many
J: TRBJ1-1
V: TRBV28
DNA: TGTGCCAGCAGTTTAGTACAGCGTGAAGCTTTCTTT
CDR3: CASSLVQREAFF

D: -
size: -
J: TRBJ1-6
V: TRBV28
DNA: TGTGCCAGACGTCCCAGCTCCTATAATTCACCCCTCCACTTT
CDR3: CARRPSSYNSPLHF

D: TRBD2
size: many
J: TRBJ2-3
V: TRBV20-1
DNA: TGCAGTGCTAGAGACGGAGGGGCAGGGTGGGAACTAGCGGGATTGGCAGATACGCAGTATTTT
CDR3: CSARDGGAGWELAGLADTQYF

D: TRBD1
size: -
J: TRBJ2-3
V: TRBV28
DNA: TGTGCCAGCAGTTTAATGGACAGGAGATACACAGATACGCAGTATTTT
CDR3: CASSLMDRRYTDTQYF

D: -
size: few
J: TRBJ1-2
V: TRBV27
DNA: TGTGCCAGCAGTTTATCGATGCGGGGCCGGGACGGCTACAAGTTC
CDR3: CASSLSMRGRDGYKF

D: -
size: many
J: TRBJ2-1
V: TRBV5-8
DNA: TGTGCCAGCAGCTCCGGCCGTAGGGGGATCAGTTACAATGAGCAGTTCTTC
CDR3: CASSSGRRGISYNEQFF

D: TRBD1
size: few
J: TRBJ1-2
V: TRBV6-1
DNA: TGTGCCAGCAGGACAGGGCCCACTGGGGATGGCTACACCTTC
CDR3: CASRTGPTGDGYTF

D: -
size: -
J: TRBJ2-1
V: TRBV27
DNA: TGTGCCACCGCCGCCCAGCGTGTCAACTACAATGAGCAGTTCTTC
CDR3: CATAAQRVNYNEQFF

D: TRBD1
size: -
J: TRBJ2-1
V: TRBV6-2/TRBV6-3
DNA: TGTGCCAGTTCCGGGACAGGGGGCGCAGCCTACAATGAGCAGTTCTTC
CDR3: CASSGTGGAAYNEQFF

D: TRBD1
size: many
J: TRBJ1-1
V: TRBV28
DNA: TGTGCCAGCAGACCAGCCGGGACAGGGGGGACTGAAGCTTTCTTT
CDR3: CASRPAGTGGTEAFF

D: TRBD2
size: many
J: TRBJ2-1
V: TRBV24-1
DNA: TGTGCCACCAGTGATTCCAGCGGGAGTTTAAAAAATGAGCAGTTCTTC
CDR3: CATSDSSGSLKNEQFF

D: TRBD2
size: many
J: TRBJ2-5
V: TRBV9
DNA: TGTGCCAGCAACAGCGGGAGCGGAGAGACCCAGTACTTC
CDR3: CASNSGSGETQYF

D: -
size: -
J: TRBJ2-7
V: TRBV29-1
DNA: TGCAGCGTTAGTTTCGGGACACATGCCTACGAGCAGTACTTC
CDR3: CSVSFGTHAYEQYF

D: -
size: many
J: TRBJ1-5
V: TRBV19
DNA: TGTGCCAGTAGTTGGGGCCTGGGACAGCCCCAGCATTTT
CDR3: CASSWGLGQPQHF

D: -
size: -
J: TRBJ2-7
V: TRBV9
DNA: TGTGCCAGCAGCCCCCGCGAGGGCCAAGTTAGGAACGAGCAGTACTTC
CDR3: CASSPREGQVRNEQYF

D: -
size: few
J: TRBJ2-1
V: TRBV6-1
DNA: TGTGCCAGCAGTGAATCGGGTAGACCCTACAATGAGCAGTTCTTC
CDR3: CASSESGRPYNEQFF

D: -
size: -
J: TRBJ1-6
V: TRBV20-1
DNA: TGCAGTGCTAGAGTGGGGGGAGGGAGTGGGTCACCCCTCCACTTT
CDR3: CSARVGGGSGSPLHF

D: TRBD1
size: -
J: TRBJ1-1
V: TRBV18
DNA: TGTGCCAGCTCACCTAGAGGACAGGTGGGCACTGAAGCTCTCTTT
CDR3: CASSPRGQVGTEALF

D: -
size: -
J: TRBJ1-1
V: TRBV6-1
DNA: TGTGCCAGCAGAGCCCAGGGGACATGGGGCAATGAAGCTTTCTTT
CDR3: CASRAQGTWGNEAFF

D: TRBD2
size: many
J: TRBJ2-6
V: TRBV12-3/TRBV12-4
DNA: TGTGCCAGCAGTTTCGGACTAGCGGGAGCTGGGGCCAACGTCCTGACTTTC
CDR3: CASSFGLAGAGANVLTF

D: -
size: -
J: TRBJ2-3
V: TRBV11-2
DNA: TGTGCCAGCAGCTTAGTTGGGACCCATGGCACAGATACGCAGTATTTT
CDR3: CASSLVGTHGTDTQYF

D: -
size: many
J: TRBJ2-7
V: TRBV28
DNA: TGTGCCAGCAGCCCGGTGGCCGGGGGTATCTACGAGCAGTACTTC
CDR3: CASSPVAGGIYEQYF

D: TRBD2
size: -
J: TRBJ2-2
V: TRBV11-3
DNA: TGTGCCAGCAGTCCCACTAGCGGGAGGAACACCGGGGAGCTGTTTTTT
CDR3: CASSPTSGRNTGELFF

D: -
size: many
J: TRBJ2-7
V: TRBV6-6
DNA: TGTGCCAGCAGTTACCTGGGGGCCGGCGAGCAGTACTTC
CDR3: CASSYLGAGEQYF

D: -
size: many
J: TRBJ1-5
V: TRBV5-6
DNA: TGTGCCAGCAGCTTGGGAAATCAGCCCCAGCATTTT
CDR3: CASSLGNQPQHF

D: -
size: medium-sized
J: TRBJ2-7
V: TRBV27
DNA: TGTGCCAGCAGACCAGAGACAAGTTACGAGCAGTACTTC
CDR3: CASRPETSYEQYF

D: TRBD1
size: many
J: TRBJ1-1
V: TRBV7-9
DNA: TGTGCCAGCAGCTTATTAGACAGGGGGGACACTGAAGCTTTCTTT
CDR3: CASSLLDRGDTEAFF

D: -
size: few
J: TRBJ1-1
V: TRBV6-4
DNA: TGTGCCAGCAGTCGGACACAGAACACTGAAGCTTTCTTT
CDR3: CASSRTQNTEAFF

D: TRBD1
size: few
J: TRBJ2-7
V: TRBV25-1
DNA: TGTGCCAGCAGGGGGACAGGGGAAACCGAGCAGTACTTC
CDR3: CASRGTGETEQYF

D: -
size: many
J: TRBJ1-4
V: TRBV18
DNA: TGTGCCAGCTCACCCTCGGCAGGGAATGAAAAACTGTTTTTT
CDR3: CASSPSAGNEKLFF

D: -
size: -
J: TRBJ1-5
V: TRBV20-1
DNA: TGCAGTGCTAGACCGGGGAACCGGAATCAGCCCCAGCATTTT
CDR3: CSARPGNRNQPQHF

D: -
size: -
J: TRBJ2-5
V: TRBV27
DNA: TGTGCCAGCGGAGGCGGCAGGGTGGGAGAGTACCAGTACTTC
CDR3: CASGGGRVGEYQYF

D: -
size: once
J: TRBJ2-1
V: TRBV20-1
DNA: TGCAGTGCTAGAGATTGGTTAAATGAGCAGTTCTTC
CDR3: CSARDWLNEQFF

D: -
size: -
J: TRBJ2-5
V: TRBV9
DNA: TGTGTCAGCAGTTGGACAGATAAAGAGACCCAGTACTTC
CDR3: CVSSWTDKETQYF